The source of this T cell receptor beta chain is a study of tumor-infiltrating lymphocytes in oesophageal squamous cell carcinoma. From the PCR reads, TCRdb called clonotypes with MiXCR, one entry per CDR3 protein. The table shows about 12,000 distinct CDR3 sequences, with less than 55% occurring only once. From its first to its last residue, the CDR3 has 16 amino acids. Germline V gene sequence: CDR1 SGHVS, CDR2 FQNEAQ. As regards this clonotype: The CDR3 carries no conserved terminal phenylalanine or tryptophan, so it likely arises from a read error. Because the CDR3's place on the DNA is in doubt, the DNA is left out and the CDR3 is given as listed by TCRdb.

The receptor was derived from a female donor with esophageal squamous cell carcinoma. Sequencing was done on a sample of esophageal tumor tissue. The V call is TRBV7-8, the J call TRBJ2-5. CDR3 loop: CASSRTAASYEQYFGN.